This T cell receptor beta chain is from a study of memory CD4+ T cells and cytomegalovirus serostatus. Study background: This sample comes from healthy Belgian adults, about nine CMV seropositive, approximately 22 seronegative.

The sort gate was single viable CD3+CD4+CD8-CD45RO+ cells for memory CD4+ T cells. Serostatus was set by detecting CMV pp150, pp28, p38, p52 IgG. After thawing, CD4+ T cells were positively selected. Authors' processing steps: After removing out-of-frame reads, 2.3 million or so distinct TCRbeta sequences remained. This table comes from immunoSEQ multiplex PCR, and its TCRdb copy is limited to in-frame clones, with some not included. V and J calls and clone size are as listed in that table; D and trimming were resolved from the DNA. Counted here are more than 45,000 clones, 78% occurring once; the ten biggest clones make up 0.78%. Per the germline V gene, CDR1 is SGDLS and CDR2 is YYNGEE. The CDR3 is 16 amino acids. Trimming cost V 2 bases and J 6 bases; bases outside gene matches: 9.

Sequenced sample: memory CD4+ T cells from blood. The receptor was isolated from an adult in good health and CMV-seronegative. The chain links TRBV9 to TRBJ2-2, with TRBD2 matching over 8 bases. CDR3 in amino acids: CASSVLSGGKAGELFF. The CDR3 DNA reads TGTGCCAGCAGCGTTTTGAGCGGGGGCAAGGCCGGGGAGCTGTTTTTT.